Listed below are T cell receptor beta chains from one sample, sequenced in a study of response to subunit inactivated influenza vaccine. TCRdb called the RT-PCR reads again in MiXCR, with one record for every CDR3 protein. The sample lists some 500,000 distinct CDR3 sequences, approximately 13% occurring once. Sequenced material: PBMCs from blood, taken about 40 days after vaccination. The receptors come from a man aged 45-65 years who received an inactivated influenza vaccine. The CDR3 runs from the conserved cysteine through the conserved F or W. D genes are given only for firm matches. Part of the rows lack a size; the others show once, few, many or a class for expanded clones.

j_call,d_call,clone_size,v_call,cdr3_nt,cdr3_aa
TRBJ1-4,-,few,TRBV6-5,TGTGCCAGCAGTTACCTCCCTGGGGGGGCCTCGGAAAAACTGTTTTTT,CASSYLPGGASEKLFF
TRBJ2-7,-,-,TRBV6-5,TGTGCCAGCAGTTCCTACCGGGACGGAGCCTACGAGCAGTACTTC,CASSSYRDGAYEQYF
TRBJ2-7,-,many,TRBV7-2,TGTGCCAGCAGCTTGTCAGAGCTGGTGTACGAGCAGTACTTC,CASSLSELVYEQYF
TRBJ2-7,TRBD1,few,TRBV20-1,TGCAGTGCACGGACAGGGGTCTCCTACGAGCAGTACTTC,CSARTGVSYEQYF
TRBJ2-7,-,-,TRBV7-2,TGTGCCAGCAGCCCCCGGGGTAACACCTACGAGCAGTACTTC,CASSPRGNTYEQYF
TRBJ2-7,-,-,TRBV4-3,TGCGCCAGCAGCCAAGAAAGGGGCGAGTACGAGCAGTACTTC,CASSQERGEYEQYF
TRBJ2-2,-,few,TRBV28,TGTGCCAGCAGTTTTTGGATATTGGGGGAGCTGTTTTTT,CASSFWILGELFF
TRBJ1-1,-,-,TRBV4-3,TGCGCCAGCAGCCAAGATGTATCAGGGGCCCCGGCCACTGAAGCTTTCTTT,CASSQDVSGAPATEAFF
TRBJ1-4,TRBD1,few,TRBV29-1,TGCAGCGCCACAGGGGTTACCAATGAAAAACTGTTTTTT,CSATGVTNEKLFF
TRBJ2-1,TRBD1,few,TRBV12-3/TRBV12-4,TGTGCCTTCAGTTTAGCGAAAATCTGGGACAGGGAATTGAATGAGCAGTTCTTC,CAFSLAKIWDRELNEQFF
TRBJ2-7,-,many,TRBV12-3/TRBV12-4,TGTGCCAGCAGTCCCCGGACAGCTCTCCACTCCTACGAGCAGTACTTC,CASSPRTALHSYEQYF
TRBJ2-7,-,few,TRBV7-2,TGTGCCAGCAGCTTCCAGACACAACTTATCTACGAGCAGTACTTC,CASSFQTQLIYEQYF
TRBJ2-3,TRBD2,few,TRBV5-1,TGCGCCAGCAGGCGAGCGGGGACCACAGATACGCAGTATTTT,CASRRAGTTDTQYF
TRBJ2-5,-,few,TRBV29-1,TGCAGCGTTGAAGACGGCCTAGAGAAGGAGACCCAGTACTTC,CSVEDGLEKETQYF
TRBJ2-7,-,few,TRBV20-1,TGCAGTGCTAGTGGGGAGGGACAGTTTTACACCTACGAGCAGTACTTC,CSASGEGQFYTYEQYF
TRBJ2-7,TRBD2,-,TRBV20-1,TGCAGTGCTAGAGGCTATGTCTCTAGCGGGAGTTACGAGCAGTACTTC,CSARGYVSSGSYEQYF
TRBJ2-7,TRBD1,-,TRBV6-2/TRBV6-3,TGTGCCAGCAGTCGAACCGGGACAGGCACGGAGATAGTATCCTACGAGCAGTACTTC,CASSRTGTGTEIVSYEQYF
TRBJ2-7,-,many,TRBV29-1,TGCAGCGTTGCGAGCGACTACGAGCAGTACTTC,CSVASDYEQYF
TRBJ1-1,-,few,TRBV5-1,TGCGCCAGCAGCTTGGGGTCAGCGATGAACACTGAAGCTTTCTTT,CASSLGSAMNTEAFF
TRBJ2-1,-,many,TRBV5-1,TGCGCCAGCAGCCCCCCGGTCGGCAGCAACAATGAGCAGTTCTTC,CASSPPVGSNNEQFF
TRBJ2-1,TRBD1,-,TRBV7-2,TGTGCCAGCAGCTTGAACCGGGACAGACGCTCCTACGAGCAGTTCTTC,CASSLNRDRRSYEQFF
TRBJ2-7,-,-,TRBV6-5,TGTGCCAGCAGTACTCAATTCCGGGGCTCCCCCTACGAGCAGTACTTC,CASSTQFRGSPYEQYF
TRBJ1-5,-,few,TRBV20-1,TGCAGTGCTAGTGAGCCTGGCAGGGTCCGTCAGCCCCAGCATTTT,CSASEPGRVRQPQHF
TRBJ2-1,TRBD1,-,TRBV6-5,TGTGCCAGCAGTTACTCTATGCGACAGGGGGCTTACAATGAGCAGTTCTTC,CASSYSMRQGAYNEQFF
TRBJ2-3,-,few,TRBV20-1,TGCAGTGCTAGAGATAGGGATACGCAGTATTTT,CSARDRDTQYF
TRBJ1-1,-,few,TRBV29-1,TGCAGCGTGGTTCCCGCCCCAGGGAACACTGAAGCTTTCTTT,CSVVPAPGNTEAFF
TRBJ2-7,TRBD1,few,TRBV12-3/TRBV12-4,TGTGCCAGCAGCCCCACCGGGACAGGGGTAATCTACGAGCAGTACTTC,CASSPTGTGVIYEQYF
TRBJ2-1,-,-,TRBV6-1,TGTGCCAGCAGTCCCTCCGGGCCTATTAGCCATGAGCAGTTCTTC,CASSPSGPISHEQFF